This T cell receptor (beta chain) was observed in a study of technical replicates of blood from a few donors. CDR1 is MNHEY and CDR2 is SVGAGI in the germline V gene. The CDR3 is 14 residues long. Trimming pared 7 bases from V and 4 bases from J, leaving 16 bases between. The table came from immunoSEQ multiplex PCR; TCRdb's copy has only in-frame clones and leaves some out. The sample shows over 90,000 clones, 95% of them seen only once. This sequence joins TRBV6-5 and TRBJ2-5; D unresolved. The source is a human donor in good health. Sequencing was done on a sample of T cells isolated from PBMCs. CDR3 DNA: TGTGCCAGCATCGTCACGGTTTCCCGAGAGACCCAGTACTTC. Protein sequence: CASIVTVSRETQYF.